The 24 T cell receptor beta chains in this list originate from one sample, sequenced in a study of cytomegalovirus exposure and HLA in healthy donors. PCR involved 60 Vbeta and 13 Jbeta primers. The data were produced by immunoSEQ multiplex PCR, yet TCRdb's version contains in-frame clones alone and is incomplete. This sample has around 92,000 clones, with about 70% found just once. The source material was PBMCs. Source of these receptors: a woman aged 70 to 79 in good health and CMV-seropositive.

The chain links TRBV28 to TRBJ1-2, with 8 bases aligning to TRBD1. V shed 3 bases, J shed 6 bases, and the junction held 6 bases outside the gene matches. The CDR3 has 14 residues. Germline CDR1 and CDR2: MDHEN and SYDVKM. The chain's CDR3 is CASSFIGQGDGYTF. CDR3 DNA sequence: TGTGCCAGCAGTTTTATTGGACAGGGTGATGGCTACACCTTC.

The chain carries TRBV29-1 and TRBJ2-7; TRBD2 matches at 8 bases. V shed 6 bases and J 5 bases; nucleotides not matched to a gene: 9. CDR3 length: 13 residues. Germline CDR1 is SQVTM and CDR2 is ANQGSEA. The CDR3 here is CSVRGGATHEQYF. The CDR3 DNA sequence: TGCAGCGTACGGGGGGGGGCGACCCACGAGCAGTACTTC.

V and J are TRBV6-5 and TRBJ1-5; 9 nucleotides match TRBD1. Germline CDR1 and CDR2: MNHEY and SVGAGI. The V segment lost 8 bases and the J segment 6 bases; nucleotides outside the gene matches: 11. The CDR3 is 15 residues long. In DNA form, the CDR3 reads TGTGCCAGCTATAGAGGGACAGGGTACGGTCAGCCCCAGCATTTT. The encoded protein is CASYRGTGYGQPQHF.

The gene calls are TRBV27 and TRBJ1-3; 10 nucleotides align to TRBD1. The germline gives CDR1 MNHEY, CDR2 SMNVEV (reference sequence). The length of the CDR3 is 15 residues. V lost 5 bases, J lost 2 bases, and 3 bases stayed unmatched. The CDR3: CASSIDRGPGNTIYF. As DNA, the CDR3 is TGTGCCAGCAGTATAGACAGGGGGCCTGGAAACACCATATATTTT.

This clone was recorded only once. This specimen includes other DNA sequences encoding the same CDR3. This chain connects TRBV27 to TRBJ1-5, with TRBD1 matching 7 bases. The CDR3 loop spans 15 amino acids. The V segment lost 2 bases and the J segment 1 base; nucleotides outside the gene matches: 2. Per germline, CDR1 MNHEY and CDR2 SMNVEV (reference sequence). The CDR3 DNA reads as TGTGCCAGCAGTTTAAACAGGGGAAGCAATCAGCCCCAGCATTTT. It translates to CASSLNRGSNQPQHF.

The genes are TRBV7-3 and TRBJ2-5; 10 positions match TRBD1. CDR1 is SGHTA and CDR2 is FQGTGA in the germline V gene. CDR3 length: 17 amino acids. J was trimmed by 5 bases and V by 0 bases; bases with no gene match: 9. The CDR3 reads CASSLTGRTGGWETQYF. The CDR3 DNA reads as TGTGCCAGCAGCTTAACGGGCAGGACAGGGGGGTGGGAGACCCAGTACTTC.

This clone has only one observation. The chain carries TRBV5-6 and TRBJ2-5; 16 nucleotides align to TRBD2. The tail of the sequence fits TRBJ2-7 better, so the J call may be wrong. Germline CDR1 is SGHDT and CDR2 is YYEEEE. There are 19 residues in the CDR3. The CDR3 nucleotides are TGTGCCAGCAGCGAGATATCCGGGACTAGCGGGGGGGTCTACGCCGAGCAGTACTTC. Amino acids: CASSEISGTSGGVYAEQYF.

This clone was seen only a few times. The CDR3 DNA reads TGTGCCAGCGGCAGGGGGGATCAGCCCCAGCATTTT. It codes for CASGRGDQPQHF. This chain joins TRBV2 and TRBJ1-5; TRBD1 aligns across 7 bases. V shed 8 bases, J shed 5 bases, and the junction held 3 bases outside the gene matches. The germline gives CDR1 SNHLY, CDR2 FYNNEI. This CDR3 has 12 amino acids.

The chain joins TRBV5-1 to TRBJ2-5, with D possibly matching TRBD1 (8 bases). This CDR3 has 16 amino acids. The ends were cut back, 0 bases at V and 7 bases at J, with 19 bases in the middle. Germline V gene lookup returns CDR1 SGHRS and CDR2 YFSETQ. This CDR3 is CASSLGAGQATGTQYF. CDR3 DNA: TGCGCCAGCAGCTTGGGAGCGGGACAGGCGACTGGGACCCAGTACTTC.

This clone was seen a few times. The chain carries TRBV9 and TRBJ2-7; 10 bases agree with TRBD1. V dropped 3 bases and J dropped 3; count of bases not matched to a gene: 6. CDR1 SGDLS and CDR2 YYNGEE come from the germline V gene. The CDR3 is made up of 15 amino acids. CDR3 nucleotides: TGTGCCAGCAGCGCACAAGACAGGGGGCTCTACGAGCAGTACTTC. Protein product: CASSAQDRGLYEQYF.

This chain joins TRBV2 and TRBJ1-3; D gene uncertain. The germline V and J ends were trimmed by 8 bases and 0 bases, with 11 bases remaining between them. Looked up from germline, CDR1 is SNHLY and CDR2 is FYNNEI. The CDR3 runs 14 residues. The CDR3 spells CASDGRSSGNTIYF. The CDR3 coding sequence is TGTGCCAGCGACGGCAGGTCCTCTGGAAACACCATATATTTT.

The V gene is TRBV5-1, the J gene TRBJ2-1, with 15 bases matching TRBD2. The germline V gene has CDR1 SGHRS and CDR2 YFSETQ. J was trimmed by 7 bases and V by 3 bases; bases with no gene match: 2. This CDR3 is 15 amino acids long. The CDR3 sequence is CASSSGTSGRNEQFF. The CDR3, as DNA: TGCGCCAGCAGCTCCGGGACTAGCGGGAGGAATGAGCAGTTCTTC.

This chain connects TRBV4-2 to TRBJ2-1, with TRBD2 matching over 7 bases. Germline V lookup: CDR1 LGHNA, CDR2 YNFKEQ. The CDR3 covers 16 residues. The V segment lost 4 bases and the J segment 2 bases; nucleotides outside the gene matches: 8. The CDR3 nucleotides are TGTGCCAGCAGCCGGGAGGGCGGGAGCGCCTACAATGAGCAGTTCTTC. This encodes CASSREGGSAYNEQFF.

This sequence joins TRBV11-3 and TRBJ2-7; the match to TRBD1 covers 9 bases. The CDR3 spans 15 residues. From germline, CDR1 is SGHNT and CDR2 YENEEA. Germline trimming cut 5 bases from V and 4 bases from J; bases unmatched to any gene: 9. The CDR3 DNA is TGTGCCAGCAGCAAAGGGACAGGGCCCTTTTACGAGCAGTACTTC. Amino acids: CASSKGTGPFYEQYF.

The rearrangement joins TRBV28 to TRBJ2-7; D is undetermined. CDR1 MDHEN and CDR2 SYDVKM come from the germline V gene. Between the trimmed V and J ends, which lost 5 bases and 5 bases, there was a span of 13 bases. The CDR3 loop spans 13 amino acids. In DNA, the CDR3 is TGTGCCAGCAGTCTCGTGGCGCAGGACGAGCAGTACTTC. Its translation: CASSLVAQDEQYF. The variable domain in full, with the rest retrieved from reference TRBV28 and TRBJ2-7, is DVKVTQSSRYLVKRTGEKVFLECVQDMDHENMFWYRQDPGLGLRLIYFSYDVKMKEKGDIPEGYSVSREKKERFSLILESASTNQTSMYLCASSLVAQDEQYFGPGTRLTVT.

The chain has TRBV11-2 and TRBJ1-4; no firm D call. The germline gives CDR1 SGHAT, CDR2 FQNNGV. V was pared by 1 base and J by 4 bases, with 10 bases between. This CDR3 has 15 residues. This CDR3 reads CASSLVPGGNEKLFF. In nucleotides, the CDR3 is TGTGCCAGCAGCTTAGTTCCCGGCGGTAATGAAAAACTGTTTTTT.

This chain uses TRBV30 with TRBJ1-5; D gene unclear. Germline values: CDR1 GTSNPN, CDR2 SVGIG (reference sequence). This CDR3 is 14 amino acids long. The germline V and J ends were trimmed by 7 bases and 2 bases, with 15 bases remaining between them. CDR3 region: CAYSRDPRNQPQHF. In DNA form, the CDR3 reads TGTGCCTATTCACGGGATCCGCGCAATCAGCCCCAGCATTTT. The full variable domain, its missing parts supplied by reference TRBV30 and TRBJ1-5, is SQTIHQWPATLVQPVGSPLSLECTVEGTSNPNLYWYRQAAGRGLQLLFYSVGIGQISSEVPQNLSASRPQDRQFILSSKKLLLSDSGFYLCAYSRDPRNQPQHFGDGTRLSIL.

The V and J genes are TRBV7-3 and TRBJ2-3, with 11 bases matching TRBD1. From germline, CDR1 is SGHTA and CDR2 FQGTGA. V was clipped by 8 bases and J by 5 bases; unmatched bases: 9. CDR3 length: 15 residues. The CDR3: CASGRPGQGEDTQYF. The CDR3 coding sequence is TGTGCCAGCGGAAGACCGGGACAGGGGGAAGATACGCAGTATTTT.

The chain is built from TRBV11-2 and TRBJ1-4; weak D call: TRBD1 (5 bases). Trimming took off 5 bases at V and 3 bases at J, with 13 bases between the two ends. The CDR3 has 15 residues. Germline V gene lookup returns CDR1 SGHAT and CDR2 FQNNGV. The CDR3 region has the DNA TGTGCCAGCAGCCCTTCCCGGGGGTCTAATGAAAAACTGTTTTTT. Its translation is CASSPSRGSNEKLFF. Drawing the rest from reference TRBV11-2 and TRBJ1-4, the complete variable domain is EAGVAQSPRYKIIEKRQSVAFWCNPISGHATLYWYQQILGQGPKLLIQFQNNGVVDDSQLPKDRFSAERLKGVDSTLKIQPAKLEDSAVYLCASSPSRGSNEKLFFGSGTQLSVL.

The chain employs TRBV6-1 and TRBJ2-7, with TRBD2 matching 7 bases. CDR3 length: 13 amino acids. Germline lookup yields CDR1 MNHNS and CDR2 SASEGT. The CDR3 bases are TGTGCGTGTGCGGGAGTGCACTCCTACGAGCAGTACTTC. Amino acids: CACAGVHSYEQYF.

The CDR3 coding sequence is TGCGCCAGCAGCCAAGAGATGGTGTCGGGCAATCAGCCCCAGCATTTT. Its translation is CASSQEMVSGNQPQHF. This chain connects TRBV4-3 to TRBJ1-5, with D uncertain. The CDR3 loop spans 16 amino acids. CDR1 LGHNA and CDR2 YSLEER come from the germline V gene. Trimming shortened V by 0 bases and J by 2 bases, and 11 bases separated the two germline ends.

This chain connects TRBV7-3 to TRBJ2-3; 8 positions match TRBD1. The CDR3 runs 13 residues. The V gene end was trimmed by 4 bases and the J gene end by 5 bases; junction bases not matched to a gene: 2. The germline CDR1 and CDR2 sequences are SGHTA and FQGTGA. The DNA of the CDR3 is TGTGCCAGCAGCTCTGGACAGGGAGATACGCAGTATTTT. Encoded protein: CASSSGQGDTQYF.

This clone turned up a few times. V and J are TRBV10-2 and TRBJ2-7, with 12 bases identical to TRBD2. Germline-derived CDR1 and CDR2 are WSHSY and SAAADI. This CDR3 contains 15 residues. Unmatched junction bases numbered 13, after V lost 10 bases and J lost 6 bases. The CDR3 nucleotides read TGCGCCATCTCGGCCCTAGCGGGAGGGCCGGGCGAGCAGTACTTC. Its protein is CAISALAGGPGEQYF.

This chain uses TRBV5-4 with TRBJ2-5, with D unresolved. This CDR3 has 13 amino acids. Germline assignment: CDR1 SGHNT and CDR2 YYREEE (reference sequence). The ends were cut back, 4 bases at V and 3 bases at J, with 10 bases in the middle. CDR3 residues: CASSPDLEETQYF. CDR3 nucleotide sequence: TGTGCCAGCAGCCCCGACTTGGAAGAGACCCAGTACTTC.